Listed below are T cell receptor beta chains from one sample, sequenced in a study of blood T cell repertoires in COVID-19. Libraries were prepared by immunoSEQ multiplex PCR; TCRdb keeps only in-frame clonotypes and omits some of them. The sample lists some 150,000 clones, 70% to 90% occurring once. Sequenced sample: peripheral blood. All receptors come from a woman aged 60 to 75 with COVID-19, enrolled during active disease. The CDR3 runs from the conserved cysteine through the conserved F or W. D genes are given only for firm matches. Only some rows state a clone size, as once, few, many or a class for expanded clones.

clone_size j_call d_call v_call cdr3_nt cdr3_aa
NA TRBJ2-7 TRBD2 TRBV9 TGTGCCAGCAGCGTCGCCCCACTAGCGGGATACTCCTACGAGCAGTACTTC CASSVAPLAGYSYEQYF
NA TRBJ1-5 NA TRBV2 TGTGCCAGCAGTGAGTGGGGAGGTAGGGAACGTTCGGATCAGCCCCAGCATTTT CASSEWGGRERSDQPQHF
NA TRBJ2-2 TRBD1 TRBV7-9 TGTGCCAGCAGCTTTGGACAGGACAACACCGGGGAGCTGTTTTTT CASSFGQDNTGELFF
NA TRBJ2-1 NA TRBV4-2 TGTGCCAGCAGCCAAGTCGAACGCGCGGTAAACAATGAGCAGTTCTTC CASSQVERAVNNEQFF
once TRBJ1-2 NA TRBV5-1 TGCGCCAGCAGCCCCGGGACACAGCTGTTGATAGCTAACTATGGCTACACCTTC CASSPGTQLLIANYGYTF
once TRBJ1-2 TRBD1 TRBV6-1 TGTGCCAGCAGTGAAACAGGGGGCGACAACTATGGCTACACCTTC CASSETGGDNYGYTF
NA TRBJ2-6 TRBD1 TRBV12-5 TGTGCTAGTGGTTTGGGGCAGGGGGCAAACGTCCTGACTTTC CASGLGQGANVLTF
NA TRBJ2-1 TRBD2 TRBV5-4 TGTGCCAGCAGCCCCGGACTAGCGGGGGGGAGGGGTGAGCAGTTCTTC CASSPGLAGGRGEQFF
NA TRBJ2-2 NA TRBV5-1 TGCGCCAGCAGCTTGGTTTCGGGACAAAACACCGGGGAGCTGTTTTTT CASSLVSGQNTGELFF
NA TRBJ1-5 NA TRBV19 TGTGCCAGTAGTAGATCCCGGGGGGTAAAGGATCAGCCCCAGCATTTT CASSRSRGVKDQPQHF
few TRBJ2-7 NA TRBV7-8 TGTGCCAGCGGCCAGGGACAAGTCTACGAGCAGTACTTC CASGQGQVYEQYF
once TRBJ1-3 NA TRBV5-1 TGCGCCAGCAGCCTCGGGGACTCTGGAAACACCATATATTTT CASSLGDSGNTIYF
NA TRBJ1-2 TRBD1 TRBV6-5 TGTGCCAGCAGCCGTGGGGACAGGGGGCATAATGGCTACACCTTC CASSRGDRGHNGYTF
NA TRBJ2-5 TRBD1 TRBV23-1 TGCGCCAGCAGTCACTTCCCGGGACAGGTCGTCGAGACCCAGTACTTC CASSHFPGQVVETQYF
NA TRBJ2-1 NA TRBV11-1 TGTGCCAGCAGCCATTACAACAATGAGCAGTTCTTC CASSHYNNEQFF
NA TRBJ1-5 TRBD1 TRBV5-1 TGCGCCAGCAGCCCCGGACAGGGGGGGGGTCAGCCCCAGCATTTT CASSPGQGGGQPQHF
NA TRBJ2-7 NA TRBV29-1 TGCAGCGTTAGGGATCGACTAGATGGCTACGAGCAGTACTTC CSVRDRLDGYEQYF
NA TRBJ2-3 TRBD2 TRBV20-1 TGCAGTGCTAGTCGCCCGGCTAGCGGGGACGCAGATACGCAGTATTTT CSASRPASGDADTQYF
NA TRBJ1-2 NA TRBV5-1 TGCGCCAGCAGCTTGGACAGCAGATATGGCTACACCTTC CASSLDSRYGYTF
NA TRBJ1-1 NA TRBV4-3 TGCGCCAGCAGCCATTCTGAAAGTGGGGCAAACACTGAAGCTTTCTTT CASSHSESGANTEAFF
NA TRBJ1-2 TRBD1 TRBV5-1 TGCGCCAGCAGCTCCGGGACAGGGGACCAAAGTCTTCGTGGCTACACCTTC CASSSGTGDQSLRGYTF
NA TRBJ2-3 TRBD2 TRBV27 TGTGCCAGCGGGGCGGGGGGGTACACAGATACGCAGTATTTT CASGAGGYTDTQYF
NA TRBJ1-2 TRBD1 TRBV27 TGTGCCAGCAGTTTATCTGGGACAGGTCGTGCCCCCTATGGCTACACCTTC CASSLSGTGRAPYGYTF
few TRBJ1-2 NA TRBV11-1 TGTGCCAGCAGCTCTCGCCCACAGGTTAGCTATGGCTACACCTTC CASSSRPQVSYGYTF
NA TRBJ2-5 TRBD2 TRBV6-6 TGTGCCAGCAGTTCCCCGGGGGGGCCCCAAGAGACCCAGTACTTC CASSSPGGPQETQYF
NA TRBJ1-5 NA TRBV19 TGTGCCAGTAGTAGGGGGGTTGAGCCCCAGCATTTT CASSRGVEPQHF
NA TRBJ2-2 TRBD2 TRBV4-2 TGTGCCAGCAGCCAAGATTGGCTAGCGGGGGCGAACACCGGGGAGCTGTTTTTT CASSQDWLAGANTGELFF
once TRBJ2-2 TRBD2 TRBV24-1 TGTGCCACCAGCGGACTAGCGGAGAACACCGGGGAGCTGTTTTTT CATSGLAENTGELFF
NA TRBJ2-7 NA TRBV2 TGTGCCAGCAGTGACTCCTCCTACGAGCAGTACTTC CASSDSSYEQYF
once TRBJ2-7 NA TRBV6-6 TGTGCCAGCAGTGCCGCGGGACAGCGCTACGAGCAGTACTTC CASSAAGQRYEQYF
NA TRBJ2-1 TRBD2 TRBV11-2 TGTGCCAGCAGCCTGGGACTAGCGGGGGCGAATGAGCAGTTCTTC CASSLGLAGANEQFF
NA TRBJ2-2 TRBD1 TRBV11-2 TGTGCCAGCAGCTTTCGTCAGGGACAGGCGTACACCGGGGAGCTGTTTTTT CASSFRQGQAYTGELFF
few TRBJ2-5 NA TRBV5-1 TGCGCCAGCAGCTTGGCTCTGCACAAAGAGACCCAGTACTTC CASSLALHKETQYF
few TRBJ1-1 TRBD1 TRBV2 TGTGCCAGCAGTCCGCGACAGGGGCGTAACACTGAAGCTTTCTTT CASSPRQGRNTEAFF